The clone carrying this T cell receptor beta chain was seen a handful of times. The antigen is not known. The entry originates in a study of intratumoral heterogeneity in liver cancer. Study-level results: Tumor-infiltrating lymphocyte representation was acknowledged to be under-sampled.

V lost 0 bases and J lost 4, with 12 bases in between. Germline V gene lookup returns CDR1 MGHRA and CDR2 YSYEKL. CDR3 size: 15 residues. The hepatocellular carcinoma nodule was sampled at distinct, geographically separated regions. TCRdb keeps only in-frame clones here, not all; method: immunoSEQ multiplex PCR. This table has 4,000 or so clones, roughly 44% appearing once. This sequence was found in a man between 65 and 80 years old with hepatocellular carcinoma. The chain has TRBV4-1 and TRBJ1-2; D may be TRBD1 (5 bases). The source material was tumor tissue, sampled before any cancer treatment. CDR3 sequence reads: CASSQDRGAGYGYTF. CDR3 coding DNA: TGCGCCAGCAGCCAAGACAGAGGGGCTGGCTATGGCTACACCTTC.